This TCR beta chain was captured by sequencing in a study of OX40 agonist ivuxolimab in advanced cancers. As for the study more broadly: Ivuxolimab, which targeted the costimulatory receptor OX40 (CD134), was an agonistic, fully human IgG2 monoclonal antibody. The dose-escalation cohort was approximately 83% male with a mean age of approximately 60 years, ranging from roughly 20 to 80. The paper covers the monotherapy dose-escalation part of the phase I ivuxolimab trial, which included N of about 50 patients. The purpose of peripheral TCRbeta sequencing was to test whether ivuxolimab changed TCR sequence diversity and led to clonal T-cell expansion. Of the approximately 50 dose-escalation patients, hepatocellular carcinoma was present in roughly 19, melanoma in around 15, renal cell carcinoma in 9 and head and neck cancer in 9. Intravenous ivuxolimab was administered to patients every 2 weeks at six dose levels: 0.01, 0.1, 0.3, 1.5, 3 and 10 mg/kg. Partial responses were achieved by three dose-escalation patients, of whom one had hepatocellular carcinoma and two had cutaneous melanoma. Prior anti-PD-1, anti-PD-L1 or anti-CTLA-4 therapy was permitted, and checkpoint inhibitors had been received by about 36% of dose-escalation patients.

The trim is 3 bases for V and 8 bases for J, with a gap of 9 bases between the germline ends. Looking up the germline V gene (reference sequence) yields CDR1 SGHNT and CDR2 YYREEE. Including the terminal cysteine and phenylalanine, the CDR3 comprises 12 residues. Only CDR3 DNA is held: 36 bases, read in frame from base 1. As to this clone: Its antigen is unknown. Base-call qualities are not available, and no considerably larger clone is one nucleotide away.

Genomic DNA was extracted from sorted cells for sequencing of the TCRbeta CDR3 region. The immunoSEQ Assay was used for sequencing of TCRbeta CDR3 regions. TCRdb carries this immuneACCESS record with in-frame sequences only. Its versions omit some clonotypes, under half of them owing to an unresolved V gene in the studies checked, with the rest unexplained. For this sample there are about 60,000 clones; about 89% appear just once. The ten top clones hold approximately 1.1% of the sample. Patients with autoimmune disease history or receiving systemic immunosuppression were excluded from the trial. Peripheral blood for TCR sequencing was collected from all dose cohorts at baseline, on cycle 4 day 1, and on cycle 7 day 1. The samples were taken from a phase I, first-in-human, multicenter, open-label dose-escalation trial of ivuxolimab. Adults with locally advanced or metastatic melanoma, renal cell, hepatocellular, or head and neck squamous cell carcinoma were enrolled in the trial. CD4+ and CD8+ T cells were sorted separately from peripheral blood before TCR sequencing.

Study-wide conclusions, independent of this receptor: After ivuxolimab, CD8+ T cells had more expanded clones than CD4+ T cells on average. Low levels of normalized T-cell clonal expansion were also shown by some nonresponding patients. Partial responders in the 0.1-3.0 mg/kg groups had among the lowest normalized peripheral clonal expansion, especially among CD8+ T cells. Antigen specificity was not determined for the clonally expanded peripheral T cells. At doses of 0.1 to 3.0 mg/kg, clonal expansion of both CD4+ and CD8+ blood T cells was observed from baseline to week 6.

The receptor chain draws on TRBV5-4 and TRBJ2-1; no D gene call is confident. The TCR sequence derives from an adult with an advanced solid tumor such as melanoma, head and neck, liver or kidney cancer. Here the sequenced sample was CD4+ or CD8+ T cells sorted from blood, taken in a trial of the OX40 agonist ivuxolimab. The CDR3 reads as follows: CASSYPFDEQFF. The nucleotide sequence is given as TGTGCCAGCAGCTACCCCTTCGATGAGCAGTTCTTC.